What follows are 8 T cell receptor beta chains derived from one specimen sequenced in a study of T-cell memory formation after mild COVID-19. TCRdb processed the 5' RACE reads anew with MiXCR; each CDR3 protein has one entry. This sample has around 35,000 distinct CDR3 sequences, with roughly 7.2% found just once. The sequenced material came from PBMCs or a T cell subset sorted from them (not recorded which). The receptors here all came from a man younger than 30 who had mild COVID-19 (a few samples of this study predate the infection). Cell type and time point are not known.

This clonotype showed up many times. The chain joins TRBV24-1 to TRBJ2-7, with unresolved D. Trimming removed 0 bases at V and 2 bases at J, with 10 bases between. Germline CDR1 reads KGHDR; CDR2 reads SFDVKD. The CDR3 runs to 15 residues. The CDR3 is CATSDLQVQPYEQYV. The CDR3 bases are TGTGCCACCAGTGATTTGCAAGTTCAGCCCTACGAGCAGTACGTC.

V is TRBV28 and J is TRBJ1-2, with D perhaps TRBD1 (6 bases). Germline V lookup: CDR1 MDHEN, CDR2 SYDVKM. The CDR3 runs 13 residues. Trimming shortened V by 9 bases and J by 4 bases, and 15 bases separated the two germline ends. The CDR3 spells CASRRGISYGYTF. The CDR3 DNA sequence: TGTGCCAGTCGTAGGGGGATCAGCTATGGCTACACCTTC.

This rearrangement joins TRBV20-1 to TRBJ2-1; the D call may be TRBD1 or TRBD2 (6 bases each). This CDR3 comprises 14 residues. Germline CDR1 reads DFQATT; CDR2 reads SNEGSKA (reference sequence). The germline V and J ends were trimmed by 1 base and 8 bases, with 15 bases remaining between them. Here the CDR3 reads CSARGPGAGYEQFF. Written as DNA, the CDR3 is TGCAGTGCTAGAGGCCCGGGGGCGGGGTATGAGCAGTTCTTC.

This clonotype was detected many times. The CDR3, as DNA: TGCAGTGCTAGTGAAGGTATGAACACTGAAGCTTTCTTT. Translation gives CSASEGMNTEAFF. This chain uses TRBV20-1 with TRBJ1-1, with unresolved D. CDR1 and CDR2 from the germline V gene are DFQATT and SNEGSKA (reference sequence). This CDR3 comprises 13 residues. V lost 3 bases and J 0 bases, leaving 8 bases between the germline ends.

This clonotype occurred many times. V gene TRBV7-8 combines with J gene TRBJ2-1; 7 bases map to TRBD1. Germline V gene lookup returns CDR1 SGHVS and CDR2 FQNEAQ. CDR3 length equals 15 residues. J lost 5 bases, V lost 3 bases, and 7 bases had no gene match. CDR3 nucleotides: TGTGCCAGCAGCTTGACCGGGACAGATGACAATGAGCAGTTCTTC. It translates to CASSLTGTDDNEQFF. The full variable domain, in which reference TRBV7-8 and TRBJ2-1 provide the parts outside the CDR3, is GAGVSQSPRYKVAKRGQDVALRCDPISGHVSLFWYQQALGQGPEFLTYFQNEAQLDKSGLPSDRFFAERPEGSVSTLKIQRTQQEDSAVYLCASSLTGTDDNEQFFGPGTRLTVL.

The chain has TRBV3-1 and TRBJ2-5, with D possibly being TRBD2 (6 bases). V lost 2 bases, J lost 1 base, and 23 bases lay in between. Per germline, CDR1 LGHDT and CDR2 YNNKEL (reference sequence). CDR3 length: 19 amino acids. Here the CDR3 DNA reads TGTGCCAGCAGCCAACCGGGGGTTGGCACGGCGGATGTCCAAGAGACCCAGTACTTC. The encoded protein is CASSQPGVGTADVQETQYF.

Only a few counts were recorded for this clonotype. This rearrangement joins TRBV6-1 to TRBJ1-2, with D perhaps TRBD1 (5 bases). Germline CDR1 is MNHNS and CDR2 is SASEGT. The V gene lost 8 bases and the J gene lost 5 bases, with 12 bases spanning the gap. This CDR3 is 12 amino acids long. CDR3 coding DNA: TGTGCCAGCCGTCTTCGGGGGTATGGCTACACCTTC. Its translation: CASRLRGYGYTF.

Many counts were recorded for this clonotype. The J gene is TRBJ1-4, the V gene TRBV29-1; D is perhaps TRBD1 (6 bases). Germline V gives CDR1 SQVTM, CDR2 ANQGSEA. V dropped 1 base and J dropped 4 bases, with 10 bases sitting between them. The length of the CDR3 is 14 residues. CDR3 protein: CSVEGRGDNEKLFF. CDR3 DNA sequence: TGCAGCGTTGAAGGCAGGGGAGATAATGAAAAACTGTTTTTT. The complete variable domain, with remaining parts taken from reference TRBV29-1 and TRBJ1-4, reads SAVISQKPSRDICQRGTSLTIQCQVDSQVTMMFWYRQQPGQSLTLIATANQGSEATYESGFVIDKFPISRPNLTFSTLTVSNMSPEDSSIYLCSVEGRGDNEKLFFGSGTQLSVL.